These T cell receptor beta chains were read from a single sample in a study of neurological immune-mediated disorders. TCRdb recomputed calls from the 5' RACE reads with MiXCR, one row per CDR3 protein. The sample yields around 50,000 distinct CDR3 sequences, about a quarter seen once. Sequencing input: PBMCs. The receptor source for this set is a woman between 65 and 79 years old in good health. The CDR3 runs from the conserved cysteine through the conserved F or W. D genes are given only for firm matches. Some rows mark clone size as missing; the rest say once, few, many or name a class of expanded clone.

CDR3 DNA: TGCGCCAGCAGCCAAGAACTTGGGGGGGCCTATGGCTACACCTTC
CDR3 protein: CASSQELGGAYGYTF
clone size: many
D gene: NA
J gene: TRBJ1-2
V gene: TRBV4-1

CDR3 DNA: TGCAGTGCCCCGGACAGATCCCTCTATGGCTACACCTTC
CDR3 protein: CSAPDRSLYGYTF
clone size: many
D gene: NA
J gene: TRBJ1-2
V gene: TRBV20-1

CDR3 DNA: TGCGCCAGCAGCCAGGGGGCTGGGGCCAACGTCCTGACTTTC
CDR3 protein: CASSQGAGANVLTF
clone size: few
D gene: NA
J gene: TRBJ2-6
V gene: TRBV4-1

CDR3 DNA: TGCAGTGCTGACTCTAGCGGGGCTAGCACAGATACGCAGTATTTT
CDR3 protein: CSADSSGASTDTQYF
clone size: many
D gene: TRBD2
J gene: TRBJ2-3
V gene: TRBV20-1

CDR3 DNA: TGTGCCAGCAGCCAAGCTCTGTTGGGAGAGCAGTTCTTC
CDR3 protein: CASSQALLGEQFF
clone size: many
D gene: NA
J gene: TRBJ2-1
V gene: TRBV14

CDR3 DNA: TGTGCCATCAGTGGGCCGCTAGGGTCCGAATCTGGGGCCAACGTCCTGACTTTC
CDR3 protein: CAISGPLGSESGANVLTF
clone size: many
D gene: NA
J gene: TRBJ2-6
V gene: TRBV10-3

CDR3 DNA: TGTGCCAGCAGCTTAGTCCCAGGGAACACTGAAGCTTTCTTT
CDR3 protein: CASSLVPGNTEAFF
clone size: many
D gene: NA
J gene: TRBJ1-1
V gene: TRBV7-2

CDR3 DNA: TGCGCCAGCAGCTTGGGGACAGATGAAAAACTGTTTTTT
CDR3 protein: CASSLGTDEKLFF
clone size: many
D gene: NA
J gene: TRBJ1-4
V gene: TRBV5-1

CDR3 DNA: TGTGCCAGCAGCACCCGACCGACAACCACCGGGGAGCTGTTTTTT
CDR3 protein: CASSTRPTTTGELFF
clone size: once
D gene: NA
J gene: TRBJ2-2
V gene: TRBV3-1

CDR3 DNA: TGCAGCGTTGAGTACGGCGGGGGGGAGTCCTACAATGAGCAGTTCTTC
CDR3 protein: CSVEYGGGESYNEQFF
clone size: many
D gene: TRBD2
J gene: TRBJ2-1
V gene: TRBV29-1

CDR3 DNA: TGTGCCAGCAGCCTCGGTAGAGGGAATATAAACTATGGCTACACCTTC
CDR3 protein: CASSLGRGNINYGYTF
clone size: many
D gene: NA
J gene: TRBJ1-2
V gene: TRBV7-2

CDR3 DNA: TGCGCCAGCAGCACCGGGACAGGCAGGGTTGAAAAACTGTTTTTT
CDR3 protein: CASSTGTGRVEKLFF
clone size: NA
D gene: TRBD1
J gene: TRBJ1-4
V gene: TRBV5-1

CDR3 DNA: TGTGCCAGCAGCTTTGCCTCGTCGGGGGGCACTGAAGCTTTCTTT
CDR3 protein: CASSFASSGGTEAFF
clone size: once
D gene: NA
J gene: TRBJ1-1
V gene: TRBV5-5

CDR3 DNA: TGTGCCAGCAGTTACGGGGCCAAACAGCCCCAGCATTTT
CDR3 protein: CASSYGAKQPQHF
clone size: NA
D gene: NA
J gene: TRBJ1-5
V gene: TRBV6-5

CDR3 DNA: TGCGCCAGCAGTGGGAGAATCAACAATGAGCAGTTCTTC
CDR3 protein: CASSGRINNEQFF
clone size: few
D gene: NA
J gene: TRBJ2-1
V gene: TRBV10-1

CDR3 DNA: TGCAGTGCTAGAACTGGACTAGCGGGGAACGGGGAGCTGTTTTTT
CDR3 protein: CSARTGLAGNGELFF
clone size: many
D gene: TRBD2
J gene: TRBJ2-2
V gene: TRBV20-1

CDR3 DNA: TGCGCCAGCAGCTTCCCGGGCTCCTACGAGCAGTACTTC
CDR3 protein: CASSFPGSYEQYF
clone size: NA
D gene: NA
J gene: TRBJ2-7
V gene: TRBV5-1

CDR3 DNA: TGTGCCATCAGTGTGACAGGGGATTACACTGAAGCTTTCTTT
CDR3 protein: CAISVTGDYTEAFF
clone size: NA
D gene: TRBD1
J gene: TRBJ1-1
V gene: TRBV10-3